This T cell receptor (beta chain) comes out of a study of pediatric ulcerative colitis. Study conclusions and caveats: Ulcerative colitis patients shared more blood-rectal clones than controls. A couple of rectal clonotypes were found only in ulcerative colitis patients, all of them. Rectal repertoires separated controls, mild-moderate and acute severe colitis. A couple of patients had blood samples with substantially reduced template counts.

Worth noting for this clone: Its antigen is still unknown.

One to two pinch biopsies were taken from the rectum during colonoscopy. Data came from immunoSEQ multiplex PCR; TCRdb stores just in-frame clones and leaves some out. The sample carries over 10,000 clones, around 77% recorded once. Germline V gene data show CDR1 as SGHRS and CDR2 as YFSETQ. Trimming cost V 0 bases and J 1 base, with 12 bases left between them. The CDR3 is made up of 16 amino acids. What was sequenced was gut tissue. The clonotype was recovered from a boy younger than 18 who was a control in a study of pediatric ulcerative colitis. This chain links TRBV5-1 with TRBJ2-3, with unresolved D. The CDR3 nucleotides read TGCGCCAGCAGCTTGGGACTCGAGGCGGGCACAGATACGCAGTATTTT. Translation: CASSLGLEAGTDTQYF.